This TCR beta chain appears in the sequencing data of a study of blood T cell repertoires in COVID-19. Per germline, CDR1 SGDLS and CDR2 YYNGEE. The junction had 6 bases not matched to a gene; V was cut back by 3 bases and J by 1 base. CDR3 length equals 15 residues. Sequencing was performed with immunoSEQ multiplex PCR; in TCRdb, only in-frame clones are kept and a portion is missing. The data show 100,000 to 150,000 clones, with 81% seen just once and about a sixth held by the top ten. The clonotype was recovered from a young man with COVID-19, enrolled during active disease. V and J are TRBV9 and TRBJ1-1, with TRBD1 identical over 7 bases. The sample comprised peripheral blood. Written as DNA, the CDR3 is TGTGCCAGCAGCGGATCGACAGGGCCGAACACTGAAGCTTTCTTT. This codes for CASSGSTGPNTEAFF.